A single sample is the source of the 12 T cell receptor beta chains below, sequenced in a study of technical replicates of blood from a few donors. This table comes from immunoSEQ multiplex PCR, and its TCRdb copy is limited to in-frame clones, with some not included. Of under 90,000 clones listed, 95% to 97% are singletons. The source material was T cells isolated from PBMCs. The origin of the receptors is a human donor in good health.

The V gene is TRBV5-1, the J gene TRBJ2-1; TRBD1 matches at 8 bases. Germline V lookup: CDR1 SGHRS, CDR2 YFSETQ. The CDR3 extends over 15 amino acids. J lost 3 bases, V lost 4 bases, and 6 bases had no gene match. The DNA for the CDR3 is TGCGCCAGCAGCCAGGACACAGGGGGCTACAATGAGCAGTTCTTC. Residues: CASSQDTGGYNEQFF.

CDR3 loop: CASSSGQGIETQYF. The CDR3 DNA follows: TGTGCCAGCAGTTCGGGACAGGGGATAGAGACCCAGTACTTC. The genes are TRBV28 and TRBJ2-5; 10 positions agree with TRBD1. V shed 4 bases and J 4 bases; nucleotides not matched to a gene: 3. The CDR3 sequence is 14 residues long. The germline V gene encodes CDR1 MDHEN and CDR2 SYDVKM.

The CDR3 nucleotides read TGTGCCAGCAGCGGTCTGGCAGGCTCTGGCTACACCTTC. It specifies CASSGLAGSGYTF. This chain links TRBV7-8 with TRBJ1-2; no reliable D call. Germline CDR1 and CDR2: SGHVS and FQNEAQ. V was shortened by 5 bases and J by 7 bases, with 14 bases between the two germline ends. The CDR3 is made up of 13 amino acids.

The rearrangement links TRBV2 to TRBJ1-2, with D unresolved. The CDR3 covers 15 residues. V was clipped by 4 bases and J by 5 bases, with 17 bases between them. The germline V gene has CDR1 SNHLY and CDR2 FYNNEI. The CDR3, as DNA: TGTGCCAGCAGTGCACGTGACGGAGCACCTTATGGCTACACCTTC. Protein product: CASSARDGAPYGYTF.

Here the CDR3 reads CSVLRSTEAFF. The CDR3 coding sequence is TGCAGCGTTCTGCGAAGCACTGAAGCTTTCTTT. The rearrangement uses TRBV29-1 and TRBJ1-1; D not certain. This CDR3 spans 11 amino acids. V lost 5 bases and J 4 bases, leaving 8 bases between the germline ends. CDR1 is SQVTM, CDR2 ANQGSEA, per germline.

V is TRBV5-4 and J is TRBJ2-2, with 10 nucleotides matching TRBD2. Looked up from germline, CDR1 is SGHNT and CDR2 is YYREEE (reference sequence). The CDR3 runs to 17 residues. With V trimmed by 4 bases and J by 2 bases, 8 bases remained unmatched. In DNA form, the CDR3 reads TGTGCCAGCAGCCCTTTCACTAGCGGGATAAACACCGGGGAGCTGTTTTTT. Residues: CASSPFTSGINTGELFF.

This chain links TRBV6-5 with TRBJ2-7, with D maybe TRBD1 (5 bases). The germline CDR1 and CDR2 sequences are MNHEY and SVGAGI. CDR3 length: 15 amino acids. Trimming took 6 bases from V and 3 from J, leaving 18 bases between them. CDR3 in DNA: TGTGCCAGCAGGCGAAACAGGAAAACCAACTACGAGCAGTACTTC. Protein sequence: CASRRNRKTNYEQYF.

The CDR3: CASSRENYGYTF. The CDR3 bases are TGTGCCAGCAGTCGAGAAAACTATGGCTACACCTTC. The chain is built from TRBV2 and TRBJ1-2, with no clear D. From germline, CDR1 is SNHLY and CDR2 FYNNEI. Trimming left V 5 bases short and J 2 bases short, with 6 bases between. The CDR3 has 12 amino acids.

This sequence joins TRBV10-3 and TRBJ2-5; 10 bases are a match to TRBD2. Germline CDR1 is ENHRY and CDR2 is SYGVKD. V lost 3 bases and J lost 4; bases outside the gene matches: 8. This CDR3 is 16 amino acids long. In DNA form, the CDR3 reads TGTGCCATCAGTGATGAAGCGGGAGGGCCGGGAGAGACCCAGTACTTC. Encoded protein: CAISDEAGGPGETQYF.

The chain employs TRBV7-8 and TRBJ2-2; D perhaps matches TRBD1 (5 bases). Germline assignment: CDR1 SGHVS and CDR2 FQNEAQ. Trimming removed 5 bases from V and 5 bases from J, with 18 bases in between. The CDR3 has 16 residues. The CDR3 nucleotides are TGTGCCAGCAGCCCGTGGGGCCCTAGAGGAACCGGGGAGCTGTTTTTT. Protein product: CASSPWGPRGTGELFF.

The chain combines TRBV19 with TRBJ1-5; D is undetermined. V lost 3 bases and J lost 0, with 12 bases in between. The length of the CDR3 is 16 residues. Germline values: CDR1 LNHDA, CDR2 SQIVND (reference sequence). The CDR3 region has the DNA TGTGCCAGTAGTATGGCGGCTCGGGTTAGCAATCAGCCCCAGCATTTT. Protein: CASSMAARVSNQPQHF. The variable domain in full, completed from reference TRBV19 and TRBJ1-5, reads DGGITQSPKYLFRKEGQNVTLSCEQNLNHDAMYWYRQDPGQGLRLIYYSQIVNDFQKGDIAEGYSVSREKKESFPLTVTSAQKNPTAFYLCASSMAARVSNQPQHFGDGTRLSIL.

V usage is TRBV6-1 and J usage is TRBJ2-7; D gene uncertain. Germline V CDR1 and CDR2: MNHNS, SASEGT. Trimming removed 6 bases at V and 3 bases at J, with 9 bases between. The CDR3 length is 12 residues. As DNA, the CDR3 is TGTGCCAGCAGCAGGTCGAACTACGAGCAGTACTTC. It translates to CASSRSNYEQYF.